The T cell receptor beta chain under discussion was sequenced for a study of T cell repertoires in cytomegalovirus infection. Study-level background: Public TCR beta signatures indicated both CMV infection and matching HLA type. Overall study results and limits: Identification of carriers of CMV plus the relevant HLA was achieved through cumulative public TCR beta family frequency. The ex vivo response showed dominance by HLA-C-restricted CMV-specific TCR beta clonotypes.

This CDR3 contains 11 residues. Deletions cut 7 bases from V and 11 bases from J, with 13 bases between. The germline gives CDR1 MNHNS, CDR2 SASEGT. There are a few counts of this clonotype. What it binds is not known. TCRdb reprocessed the reads via MiXCR and lists one record per CDR3 protein. The sample consists of 600,000 to 800,000 distinct CDR3 sequences, about 24% of them appearing once. This TCR derives from a human donor in good health (CMV status not recorded). Some clones in this sample may be carry-over from other donors' samples. Sequencing input: CD8+ T cells from PBMCs. The rearrangement links TRBV6-1 to TRBJ2-3, with a possible D match to TRBD2 (6 bases). CDR3 bases: TGTGCCAGCACAATGGGGGGAAGGCAGTATTTT. Encoded protein: CASTMGGRQYF.